This note documents a single TCR beta chain sequence. Its antigen is not known. The data are from a study of cytomegalovirus exposure and HLA in healthy donors. Germline lookup yields CDR1 KGHSH and CDR2 LQKENI. The V and J ends lost 3 bases and 3 bases, in that order; junction bases with no gene match: 4. The CDR3 covers 14 residues. A multiplex PCR was run with 60 Vbeta primers and 13 Jbeta primers. Here immunoSEQ multiplex PCR was the method, and the copy in TCRdb shows in-frame clones only, minus some. The table has about 130,000 clones, about 70% seen once. Study-wide findings and caveats: For cytomegalovirus status, the classifier reportedly gave diagnoses with high specificity and sensitivity. Later findings reportedly placed an Asian-associated ancestry cluster below the roughly 690-donor mean for N-insertions.

Sample: PBMCs. This sequence joins TRBV18 and TRBJ2-5; 7 positions match TRBD1. The origin of this receptor is a woman in her sixties in good health and CMV-seropositive. The CDR3 DNA follows: TGTGCCAGCTCACCCTTTGACAGGGAAGAGACCCAGTACTTC. Residues: CASSPFDREETQYF.